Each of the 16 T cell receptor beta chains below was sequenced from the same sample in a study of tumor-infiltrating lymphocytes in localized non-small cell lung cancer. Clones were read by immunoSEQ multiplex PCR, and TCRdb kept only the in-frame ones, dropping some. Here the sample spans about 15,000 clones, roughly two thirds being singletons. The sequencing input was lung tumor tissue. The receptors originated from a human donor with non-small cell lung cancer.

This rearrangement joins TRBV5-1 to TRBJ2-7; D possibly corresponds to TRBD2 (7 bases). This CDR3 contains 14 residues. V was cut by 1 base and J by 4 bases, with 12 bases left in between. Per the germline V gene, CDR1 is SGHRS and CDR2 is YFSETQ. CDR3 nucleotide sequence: TGCGCCAGCAGCTTGAGCAGGGGACTATACGAGCAGTACTTC. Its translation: CASSLSRGLYEQYF.

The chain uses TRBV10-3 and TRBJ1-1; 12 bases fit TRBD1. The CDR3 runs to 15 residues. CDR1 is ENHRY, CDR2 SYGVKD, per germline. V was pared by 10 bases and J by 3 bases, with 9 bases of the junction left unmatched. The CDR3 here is CATIPGQGADTEAFF. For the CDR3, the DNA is TGTGCCACCATACCGGGACAGGGGGCGGACACTGAAGCTTTCTTT.

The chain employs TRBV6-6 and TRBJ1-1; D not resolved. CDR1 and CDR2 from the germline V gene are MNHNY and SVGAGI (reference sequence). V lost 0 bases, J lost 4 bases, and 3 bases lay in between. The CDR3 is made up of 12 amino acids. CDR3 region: CASSYSTTEAFF. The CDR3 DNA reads TGTGCCAGCAGTTACTCGACCACTGAAGCTTTCTTT.

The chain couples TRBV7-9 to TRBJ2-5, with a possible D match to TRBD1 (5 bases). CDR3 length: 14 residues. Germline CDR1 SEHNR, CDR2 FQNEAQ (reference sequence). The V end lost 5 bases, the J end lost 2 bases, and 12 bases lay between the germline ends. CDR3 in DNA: TGTGCCAGCAGCCTTGACAGTAATCAAGAGACCCAGTACTTC. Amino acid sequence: CASSLDSNQETQYF.

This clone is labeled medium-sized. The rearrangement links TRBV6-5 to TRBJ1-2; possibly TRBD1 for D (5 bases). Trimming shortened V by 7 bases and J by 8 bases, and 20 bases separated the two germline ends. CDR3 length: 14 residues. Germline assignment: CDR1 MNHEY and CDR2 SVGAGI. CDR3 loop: CASTQLGGSGGYTF. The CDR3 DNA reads TGTGCCAGCACTCAACTCGGGGGATCGGGCGGCTACACCTTC.

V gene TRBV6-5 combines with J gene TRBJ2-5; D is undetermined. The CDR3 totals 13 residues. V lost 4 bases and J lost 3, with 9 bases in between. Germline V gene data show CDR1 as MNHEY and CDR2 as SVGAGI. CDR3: CASSWTREETQYF. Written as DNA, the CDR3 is TGTGCCAGCAGTTGGACCCGCGAAGAGACCCAGTACTTC.

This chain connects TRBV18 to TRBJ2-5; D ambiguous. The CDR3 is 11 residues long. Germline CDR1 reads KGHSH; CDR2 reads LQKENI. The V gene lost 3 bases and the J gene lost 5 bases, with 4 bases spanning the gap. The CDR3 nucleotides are TGTGCCAGCTCACCCCTGGAGACCCAGTACTTC. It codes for CASSPLETQYF.

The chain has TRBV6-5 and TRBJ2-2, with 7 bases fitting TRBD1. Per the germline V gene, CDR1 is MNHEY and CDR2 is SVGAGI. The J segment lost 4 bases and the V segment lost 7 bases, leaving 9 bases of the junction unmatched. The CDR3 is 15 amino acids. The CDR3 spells CASTNRDRFTGELFF. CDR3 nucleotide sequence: TGTGCCAGCACCAACCGGGACAGATTCACCGGGGAGCTGTTTTTT.

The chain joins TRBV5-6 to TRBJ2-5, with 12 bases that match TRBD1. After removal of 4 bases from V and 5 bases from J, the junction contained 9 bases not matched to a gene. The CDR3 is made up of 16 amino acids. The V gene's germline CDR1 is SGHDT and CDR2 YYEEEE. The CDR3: CASSMRGTGGRETQYF. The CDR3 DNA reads TGTGCCAGCAGCATGCGCGGGACAGGGGGCCGGGAGACCCAGTACTTC.

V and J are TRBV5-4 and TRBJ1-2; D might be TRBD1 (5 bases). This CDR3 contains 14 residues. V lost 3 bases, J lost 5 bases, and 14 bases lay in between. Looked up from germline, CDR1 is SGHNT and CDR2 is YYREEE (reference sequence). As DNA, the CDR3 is TGTGCCAGCAGCTGGCCCTCCAGGGATTATGGCTACACCTTC. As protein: CASSWPSRDYGYTF.

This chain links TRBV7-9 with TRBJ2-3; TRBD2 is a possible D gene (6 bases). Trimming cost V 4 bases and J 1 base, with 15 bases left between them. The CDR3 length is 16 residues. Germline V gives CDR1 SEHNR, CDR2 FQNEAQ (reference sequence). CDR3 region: CASSSLWRVGTDTQYF. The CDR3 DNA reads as TGTGCCAGCAGCTCCCTCTGGAGGGTGGGCACAGATACGCAGTATTTT.

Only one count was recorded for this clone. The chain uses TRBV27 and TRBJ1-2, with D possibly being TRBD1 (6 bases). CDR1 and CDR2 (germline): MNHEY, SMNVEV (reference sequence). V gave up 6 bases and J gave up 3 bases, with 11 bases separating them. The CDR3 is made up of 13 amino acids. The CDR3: CASRQGHDYGYTF. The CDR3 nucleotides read TGTGCCAGCAGACAGGGCCACGACTATGGCTACACCTTC.

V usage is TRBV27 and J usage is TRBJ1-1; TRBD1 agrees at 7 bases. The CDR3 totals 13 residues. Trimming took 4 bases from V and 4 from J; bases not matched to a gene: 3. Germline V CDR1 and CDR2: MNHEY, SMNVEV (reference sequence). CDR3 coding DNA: TGTGCCAGCAGTTCCCAGGGGGGCACTGAAGCTTTCTTT. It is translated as CASSSQGGTEAFF.

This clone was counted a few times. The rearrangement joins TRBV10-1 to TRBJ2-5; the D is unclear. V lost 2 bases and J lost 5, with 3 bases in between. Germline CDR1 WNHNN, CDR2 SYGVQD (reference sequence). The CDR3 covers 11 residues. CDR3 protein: CASSEGETQYF. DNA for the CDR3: TGCGCCAGCAGTGAGGGGGAGACCCAGTACTTC.

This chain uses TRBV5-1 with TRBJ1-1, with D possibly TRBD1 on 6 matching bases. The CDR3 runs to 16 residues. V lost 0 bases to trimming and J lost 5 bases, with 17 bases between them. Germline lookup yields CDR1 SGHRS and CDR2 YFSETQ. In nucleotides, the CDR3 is TGCGCCAGCAGCTTGGACCCCCCCGGGGGCGGAACTGAAGCTTTCTTT. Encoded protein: CASSLDPPGGGTEAFF.

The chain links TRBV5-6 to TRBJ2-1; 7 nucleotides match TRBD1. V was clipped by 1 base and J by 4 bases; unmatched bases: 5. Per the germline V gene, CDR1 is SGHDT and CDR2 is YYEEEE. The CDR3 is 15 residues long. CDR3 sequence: CASSLLTGSYNEQFF. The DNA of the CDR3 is TGTGCCAGCAGCTTGTTGACAGGGTCTTACAATGAGCAGTTCTTC.